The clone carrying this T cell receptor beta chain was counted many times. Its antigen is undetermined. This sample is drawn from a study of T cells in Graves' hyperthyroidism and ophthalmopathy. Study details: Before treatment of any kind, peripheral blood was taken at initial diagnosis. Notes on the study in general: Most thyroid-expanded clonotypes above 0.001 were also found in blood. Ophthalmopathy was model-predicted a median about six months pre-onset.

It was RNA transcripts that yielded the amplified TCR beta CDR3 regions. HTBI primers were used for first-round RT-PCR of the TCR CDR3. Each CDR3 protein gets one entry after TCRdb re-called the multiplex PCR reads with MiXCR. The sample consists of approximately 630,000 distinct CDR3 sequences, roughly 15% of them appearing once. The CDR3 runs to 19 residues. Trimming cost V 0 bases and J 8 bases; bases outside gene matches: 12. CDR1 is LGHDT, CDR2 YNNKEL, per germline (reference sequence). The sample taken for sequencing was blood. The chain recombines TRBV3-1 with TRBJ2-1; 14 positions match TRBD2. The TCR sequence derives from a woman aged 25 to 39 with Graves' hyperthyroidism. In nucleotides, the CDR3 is TGTGCCAGCAGCCAAGATGTCCTTGGACTAGCGGGAGGACTGCATGAGCAGTTCTTC. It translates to CASSQDVLGLAGGLHEQFF.